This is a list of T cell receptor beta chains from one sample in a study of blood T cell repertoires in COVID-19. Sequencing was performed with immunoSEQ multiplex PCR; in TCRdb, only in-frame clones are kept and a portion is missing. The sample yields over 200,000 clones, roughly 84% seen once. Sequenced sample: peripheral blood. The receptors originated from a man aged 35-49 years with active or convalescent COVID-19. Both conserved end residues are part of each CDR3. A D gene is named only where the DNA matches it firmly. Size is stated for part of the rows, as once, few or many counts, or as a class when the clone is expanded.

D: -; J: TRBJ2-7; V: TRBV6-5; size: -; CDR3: CASRLTWAYEQYF; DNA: TGTGCCAGCAGGCTGACTTGGGCCTACGAGCAGTACTTC
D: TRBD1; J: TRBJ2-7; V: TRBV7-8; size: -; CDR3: CASSLVGTGVSYEQYF; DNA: TGTGCCAGCAGCTTAGTGGGGACAGGGGTTTCCTACGAGCAGTACTTC
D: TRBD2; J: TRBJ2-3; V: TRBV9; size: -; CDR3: CASSVGTSGRRDTQYF; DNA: TGTGCCAGCAGCGTAGGGACTAGCGGGAGGAGAGATACGCAGTATTTT
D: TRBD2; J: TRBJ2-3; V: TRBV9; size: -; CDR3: CASSVGLAGDTQYF; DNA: TGTGCCAGCAGCGTAGGCCTAGCGGGGGATACGCAGTATTTT
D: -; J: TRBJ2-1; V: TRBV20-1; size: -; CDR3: CSASKGRSSYNEQFF; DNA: TGCAGTGCTAGTAAGGGGCGAAGTTCCTACAATGAGCAGTTCTTC
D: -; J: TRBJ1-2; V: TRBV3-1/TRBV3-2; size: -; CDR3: CASSQSSYGYTF; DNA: TGTGCCAGCAGCCAAAGCTCTTATGGCTACACCTTC
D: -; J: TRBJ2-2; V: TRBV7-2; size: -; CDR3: CASSLFGLMNTGELFF; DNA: TGTGCCAGCAGCTTATTTGGACTCATGAACACCGGGGAGCTGTTTTTT
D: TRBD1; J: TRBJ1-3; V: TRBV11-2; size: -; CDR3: CASSLEVTGSGNTIYF; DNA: TGTGCCAGCAGCTTAGAAGTGACAGGGTCTGGAAACACCATATATTTT
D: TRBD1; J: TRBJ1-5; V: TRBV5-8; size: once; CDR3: CASSRDRGKPQHF; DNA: TGTGCCAGCAGCCGGGACAGGGGGAAACCCCAGCATTTT
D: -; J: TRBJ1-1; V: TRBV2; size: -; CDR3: CASSEGPNTEAFF; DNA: TGTGCCAGCAGTGAAGGGCCGAACACTGAAGCTTTCTTT
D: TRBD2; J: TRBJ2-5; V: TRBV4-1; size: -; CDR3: CASSQDVAGVGETQYF; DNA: TGCGCCAGCAGCCAAGATGTAGCGGGAGTGGGGGAGACCCAGTACTTC
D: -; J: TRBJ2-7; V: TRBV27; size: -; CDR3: CASSLRAEYEQYF; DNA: TGTGCCAGCAGTTTAAGAGCGGAATACGAGCAGTACTTC
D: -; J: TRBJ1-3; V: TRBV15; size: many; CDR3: CATSRGARGPPGNTIYF; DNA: TGTGCCACCAGCAGAGGGGCGCGGGGACCTCCTGGAAACACCATATATTTT
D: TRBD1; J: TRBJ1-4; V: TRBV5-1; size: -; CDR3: CASSSGQYNEKLFF; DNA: TGCGCCAGCAGCTCGGGACAGTATAATGAAAAACTGTTTTTT
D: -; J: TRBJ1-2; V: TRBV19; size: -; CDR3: CASSRTATYGYTF; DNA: TGTGCCAGTAGTCGCACAGCAACTTATGGCTACACCTTC
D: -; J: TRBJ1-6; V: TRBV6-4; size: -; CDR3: CASSVDRMGNSPLHF; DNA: TGTGCCAGCAGCGTCGACAGAATGGGTAATTCACCCCTCCACTTT
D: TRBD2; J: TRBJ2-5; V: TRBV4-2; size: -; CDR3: CASSQGGLAGKETQYF; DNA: TGTGCCAGCAGCCAAGGAGGACTAGCGGGTAAAGAGACCCAGTACTTC
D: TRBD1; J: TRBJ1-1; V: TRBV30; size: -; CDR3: CAWSVSGTVVNTEAFF; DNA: TGTGCCTGGAGTGTATCGGGGACAGTCGTGAACACTGAAGCTTTCTTT
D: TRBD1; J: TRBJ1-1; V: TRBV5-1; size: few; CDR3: CASSWDRANTEAFF; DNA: TGCGCCAGCAGCTGGGACAGGGCGAACACTGAAGCTTTCTTT
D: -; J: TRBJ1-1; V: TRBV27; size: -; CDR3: CASSLFKGAEAFF; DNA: TGTGCCAGCAGTTTATTTAAGGGGGCTGAAGCTTTCTTT
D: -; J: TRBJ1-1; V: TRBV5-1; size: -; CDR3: CASSLLPREGWNTEAFF; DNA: TGCGCCAGCAGCTTGCTTCCCCGGGAGGGATGGAACACTGAAGCTTTCTTT
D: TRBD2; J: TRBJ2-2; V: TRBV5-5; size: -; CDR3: CASSFGLAGDTGELFF; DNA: TGTGCCAGCAGCTTCGGACTAGCGGGAGACACCGGGGAGCTGTTTTTT